The 27 T cell receptor beta chains given below trace back to one sample, sequenced in a study of T cell repertoires in cytomegalovirus infection (dated by TCRdb to between 2017 and 2020). Reads for this sample came from an Illumina HiSeq 1500. The public reads were run again by TCRdb, first through fastp at Q25 and then through MiXCR, and only productive beta chains were kept. Merged by CDR3 protein, the rows form single entries marked with the most common genes and DNA. The sample table shows about 160,000 distinct CDR3 sequences, and roughly a sixth are seen once. The top ten constitute about 19% of the sample. Sequences were obtained from CD8+ T cells from PBMCs. The receptors originated from a human donor in good health (CMV status not recorded). Some clones in this sample may be carry-over from other donors' samples.

The CDR3 DNA reads TGTGCCAGTAAGTCGGACGTGGTGGAGCAGTTCTTC. Residues: CASKSDVVEQFF. V and J are TRBV19 and TRBJ2-1; D is ambiguous. Trimming stripped 7 bases from V and 10 bases from J, with 14 bases between. The CDR3 has 12 residues. Germline loops: CDR1 LNHDA, CDR2 SQIVND (reference sequence).

This clonotype has only one observation. The chain couples TRBV28 to TRBJ1-5; D is ambiguous. The V end lost 7 bases, the J end lost 5 bases, and 12 bases lay between the germline ends. CDR1 is MDHEN, CDR2 SYDVKM, per germline. This CDR3 spans 13 amino acids. The CDR3 DNA reads as TGTGCCAGCACCTTACTAGGAGATCAGCCCCAGCATTTT. This translates into CASTLLGDQPQHF.

This sequence joins TRBV19 and TRBJ2-3; tentative D call: TRBD1 (5 bases). The V end was cut by 3 bases, the J end by 4 bases, with 11 bases between. The CDR3 runs to 14 residues. Germline V gives CDR1 LNHDA, CDR2 SQIVND (reference sequence). CDR3 region: CASSMTDGADTQYF. DNA of the CDR3: TGTGCCAGTAGTATGACAGATGGAGCAGATACGCAGTATTTT.

The gene calls are TRBV20-1 and TRBJ1-1; no clear D. V lost 0 bases to trimming and J lost 1 base, with 6 bases between them. CDR1 and CDR2 (germline): DFQATT, SNEGSKA (reference sequence). The CDR3 has 13 residues. Here the CDR3 DNA reads TGCAGTGCTAGAGACCCCGCGAACACTGAAGCTTTCTTT. Its protein is CSARDPANTEAFF.

CDR3: CASSPRTSMNEQFF. CDR3 DNA sequence: TGTGCCAGCAGCCCTCGGACTAGCATGAATGAGCAGTTCTTC. This chain links TRBV7-8 with TRBJ2-1; 8 bases align to TRBD2. Germline CDR1 is SGHVS and CDR2 is FQNEAQ. V trimming: 5 bases; J trimming: 7 bases; junction bases outside the gene matches: 7. The CDR3 spans 14 residues. Combining the CDR3 with reference TRBV7-8 and TRBJ2-1 gives the whole variable domain GAGVSQSPRYKVAKRGQDVALRCDPISGHVSLFWYQQALGQGPEFLTYFQNEAQLDKSGLPSDRFFAERPEGSVSTLKIQRTQQEDSAVYLCASSPRTSMNEQFFGPGTRLTVL.

This sequence joins TRBV12-5 and TRBJ1-1; D gene unclear. This CDR3 contains 18 residues. V dropped 0 bases and J dropped 2 bases, with 19 bases sitting between them. Germline lookup yields CDR1 LGHNT and CDR2 FRNRAP. The DNA of the CDR3 is TGTGCTAGTGGTTTGGTAGTGTCGGACCAATCCCCTAACACTGAAGCTTTCTTT. Translating it yields CASGLVVSDQSPNTEAFF.

This clonotype turned up a few times. The chain is built from TRBV6-5 and TRBJ2-2; D could derive from TRBD1 or TRBD2 (5 bases each). Per the germline V gene, CDR1 is MNHEY and CDR2 is SVGAGI. The length of the CDR3 is 16 residues. Trimming cost V 2 bases and J 3 bases, with 13 bases left between them. DNA for the CDR3: TGTGCCAGCAGTTACACAGGACTCCAAGACACCGGGGAGCTGTTTTTT. Encoded protein: CASSYTGLQDTGELFF.

This clonotype was seen a handful of times. The chain recombines TRBV7-2 with TRBJ2-7; tentatively, D is TRBD1 (5 bases). The germline V gene has CDR1 SGHTA and CDR2 FQGNSA. The CDR3 has 14 residues. Trimming cost V 4 bases and J 2 bases, with 12 bases left between them. The CDR3 protein is CASSYPTGPYEQYF. For the CDR3, the DNA is TGTGCCAGCAGCTATCCTACAGGACCCTACGAGCAGTACTTC.

In this sample, this clonotype turned up a few times. The rearrangement joins TRBV7-8 to TRBJ2-7; D not resolved. The CDR3 length is 16 residues. The germline gives CDR1 SGHVS, CDR2 FQNEAQ. Trimming left V 5 bases short and J 3 bases short, with 20 bases between. The CDR3 DNA is TGTGCCAGCAGCCTAGAGAGTCGCTCCAGGATCTACGAGCAGTACTTC. It yields the protein CASSLESRSRIYEQYF.

This clonotype was counted a few times. V gene TRBV19 combines with J gene TRBJ1-1; no clear D gene. Looked up from germline, CDR1 is LNHDA and CDR2 is SQIVND (reference sequence). CDR3 length: 11 amino acids. Trimming stripped 7 bases from V and 7 bases from J, with 10 bases between. In DNA, the CDR3 is TGTGCCAGTATCAAAGCCTATGAAGCTTTCTTT. Its translation is CASIKAYEAFF.

This clonotype was counted between two and nine times. The V call is TRBV7-6, the J call TRBJ2-1, with no clear D. V was trimmed by 2 bases and J by 7 bases, leaving 9 bases between them. Germline CDR1 SGHVS, CDR2 FNYEAQ. This CDR3 spans 13 amino acids. The CDR3 reads CASSLPQHNEQFF. The CDR3 nucleotides read TGTGCCAGCAGCTTACCACAGCATAATGAGCAGTTCTTC.

For this clonotype: A read error may explain this, as a much larger clone is one base away. This chain joins TRBV2 and TRBJ1-1; D call uncertain. CDR3 length: 14 amino acids. The V end lost 3 bases, the J end lost 1 base, and 9 bases lay between the germline ends. Germline V gives CDR1 SNHLY, CDR2 FYNNEI. CDR3 protein: CASSDVRGNTEAFF. CDR3 DNA: TGTGCCAGCAGTGATGTGCGAGGGAACACTGAAGCTTTCTTT.

This clonotype came up a few times. The rearrangement links TRBV19 to TRBJ1-5; D not certain. V was pared by 5 bases and J by 1 base, with 12 bases between. Germline assignment: CDR1 LNHDA and CDR2 SQIVND (reference sequence). This CDR3 is built from 15 residues. For the CDR3, the DNA is TGTGCCAGTAGTTCCGCACCTGACAGCAATCAGCCCCAGCATTTT. Translating gives CASSSAPDSNQPQHF. Based on the CDR3 plus reference TRBV19 and TRBJ1-5, the full variable domain is DGGITQSPKYLFRKEGQNVTLSCEQNLNHDAMYWYRQDPGQGLRLIYYSQIVNDFQKGDIAEGYSVSREKKESFPLTVTSAQKNPTAFYLCASSSAPDSNQPQHFGDGTRLSIL.

The V gene is TRBV7-2, the J gene TRBJ2-7; D uncertain. CDR1 SGHTA and CDR2 FQGNSA come from the germline V gene. V lost 0 bases and J 6 bases, leaving 9 bases between the germline ends. This CDR3 is 13 amino acids long. CDR3 amino acids: CASSLAALFEQYF. As DNA, the CDR3 is TGTGCCAGCAGCTTAGCTGCCCTTTTCGAGCAGTACTTC.

Here the CDR3 DNA reads TGTGCCAGCAGCGAGACAGGGTTTGGCTACACCTTC. This encodes CASSETGFGYTF. The chain is built from TRBV7-6 and TRBJ1-2; 7 positions agree with TRBD1. Germline CDR1 SGHVS, CDR2 FNYEAQ. This CDR3 is built from 12 residues. After removal of 5 bases from V and 7 bases from J, the junction contained 4 bases not matched to a gene. The whole variable domain, remainder taken from reference TRBV7-6 and TRBJ1-2, is GAGVSQSPRYKVTKRGQDVALRCDPISGHVSLYWYRQALGQGPEFLTYFNYEAQQDKSGLPNDRFSAERPEGSISTLTIQRTEQRDSAMYRCASSETGFGYTFGSGTRLTVV.

The rearrangement links TRBV6-2 or TRBV6-3 to TRBJ2-7, with D perhaps assigned TRBD1 or TRBD2 (5 bases each). This CDR3 has 13 amino acids. Germline V gene sequence: CDR1 MNHEY, CDR2 SVGEGT. Deletions cut 0 bases from V and 5 bases from J, with 8 bases between. In DNA form, the CDR3 reads TGTGCCAGCAGTTACTCGGTGGGACACGAGCAGTACTTC. Protein: CASSYSVGHEQYF.

The chain recombines TRBV6-2 or TRBV6-3 with TRBJ2-1; D is unresolved. Trimming stripped 5 bases from V and 5 bases from J, with 4 bases between. Germline V gives CDR1 MNHEY, CDR2 SVGEGT. The length of the CDR3 is 11 residues. The CDR3 loop is CASSTNNEQFF. CDR3 in DNA: TGTGCCAGCAGTACCAACAATGAGCAGTTCTTC.

This clonotype has at least ten counts. This sequence joins TRBV7-3 and TRBJ2-2; D is undetermined. In germline, CDR1 is SGHTA, CDR2 FQGTGA. The CDR3 consists of 16 residues. Between the trimmed V and J ends, which lost 4 bases and 5 bases, there was a span of 17 bases. The CDR3 loop is CASSSSGGARTGELFF. The CDR3 DNA sequence: TGTGCCAGCAGCTCGTCAGGCGGAGCGAGAACCGGGGAGCTGTTTTTT.

This clonotype was found a few times. This rearrangement joins TRBV28 to TRBJ2-5; D is perhaps TRBD1 (5 bases). Germline V lookup: CDR1 MDHEN, CDR2 SYDVKM. Trimming took 6 bases from V and 2 from J, leaving 13 bases between them. This CDR3 has 14 residues. CDR3 sequence: CASSFRVFQETQYF. The CDR3 DNA sequence: TGTGCCAGCAGCTTCAGGGTTTTTCAAGAGACCCAGTACTTC.

This clonotype has only a few counts. The CDR3 bases are TGTGCCAGCAACTCCCTTAGCGGGGCCGAGAACGAGCAGTACTTC. It is translated as CASNSLSGAENEQYF. The gene calls are TRBV6-2 or TRBV6-3 and TRBJ2-7; TRBD2 matches 8 bases. J lost 5 bases, V lost 7 bases, and 13 bases had no gene match. The CDR3 sequence is 15 residues long. Per germline, CDR1 MNHEY and CDR2 SVGEGT.

This clonotype appeared a few times. The V call is TRBV6-1, the J call TRBJ2-2, with TRBD1 identical over 12 bases. The germline V gene encodes CDR1 MNHNS and CDR2 SASEGT. The CDR3 runs 16 residues. V dropped 6 bases and J dropped 5; count of bases not matched to a gene: 7. For the CDR3, the DNA is TGTGCCAGCAGACCGGGACAGGGGGCGCGGACCGGGGAGCTGTTTTTT. Translation: CASRPGQGARTGELFF.

The chain uses TRBV4-3 and TRBJ2-1; D remains unclear. Trimming pared 6 bases from V and 3 bases from J, leaving 15 bases between. Germline V gene sequence: CDR1 LGHNA, CDR2 YSLEER. The CDR3 loop spans 15 amino acids. CDR3 DNA sequence: TGCGCCAGCAGTCCAGACTCGACCCTCTACAATGAGCAGTTCTTC. Translating gives CASSPDSTLYNEQFF.

The rearrangement uses TRBV6-2 or TRBV6-3 and TRBJ2-1; 8 nucleotides match TRBD2. Germline values: CDR1 MNHEY, CDR2 SVGEGT. The J segment lost 7 bases and the V segment lost 7 bases, leaving 6 bases of the junction unmatched. The CDR3 contains 13 residues. The chain's CDR3 is CASNIAGLNEQFF. For the CDR3, the DNA is TGTGCCAGCAATATAGCGGGATTGAATGAGCAGTTCTTC.

V is TRBV20-1 and J is TRBJ2-7; no firm D call. Germline V gene sequence: CDR1 DFQATT, CDR2 SNEGSKA (reference sequence). Deletions cut 4 bases from V and 4 bases from J, with 14 bases between. CDR3 length: 13 amino acids. CDR3 in amino acids: CSAMTETLYEQYF. The CDR3 DNA sequence: TGCAGTGCTATGACGGAGACCCTTTACGAGCAGTACTTC.

This clonotype came up many times. The chain uses TRBV12-5 and TRBJ2-7, with D possibly matching TRBD1 (6 bases). CDR3 length: 13 residues. V shed 8 bases and J shed 2 bases, with 13 bases lying between them. Germline V gives CDR1 LGHNT, CDR2 FRNRAP. CDR3: CASSRDITYEQYF. CDR3 in DNA: TGTGCTAGTAGTCGGGACATTACCTACGAGCAGTACTTC.

This clonotype occurred many times. The J gene is TRBJ2-7, the V gene TRBV7-2; D not certain. V was pared by 4 bases and J by 5 bases, with 9 bases between. Germline lookup yields CDR1 SGHTA and CDR2 FQGNSA. The CDR3 runs 12 residues. This CDR3 is CASSSNRDEQYF. In DNA form, the CDR3 reads TGTGCCAGCAGCTCTAACAGAGACGAGCAGTACTTC.

This clonotype was observed a few times. The chain uses TRBV4-3 and TRBJ2-7; D possibly corresponds to TRBD1 (6 bases). The CDR3 spans 15 residues. Germline CDR1 reads LGHNA; CDR2 reads YSLEER. V was pared by 0 bases and J by 0 bases, with 9 bases between. The CDR3 DNA sequence: TGCGCCAGCAGCCAAGAGACAGGCGCCTCCTACGAGCAGTACTTC. It specifies CASSQETGASYEQYF.